This TCR beta chain was profiled in a study of T-cell reconstitution after alpha-beta-depleted transplantation in children (dated by TCRdb to the mid-2010s). In terms of the full investigation: The study quantitatively tracked T-cell immune reconstitution after TCRalphabeta/CD19-depleted allogeneic hematopoietic cell transplantation in children using TCR repertoire profiling.

Libraries were built with PCR. Reads for this sample came from an Illumina HiSeq 2500. Molecular barcoding was employed in the preparation of TCR libraries, with unique molecular identifiers being used to normalize TCRbeta repertoire quantification. TCRdb cleaned the public reads at Q25 with fastp, built clones with MiXCR and kept in-frame beta chains. When rows share a CDR3 protein, they turn into one entry using the most common DNA and genes. Across this sample there are about 480,000 distinct CDR3 sequences, with roughly an eighth seen only once. The ten largest account for around 5.6% of the sample. This clonotype appeared a few times. It lacks a known antigen. Qualities for individual bases were not recorded, and no much larger clone is one base off. The germline V gene supplies CDR1 MNHEY and CDR2 SVGEGT. The germline V end is reduced by 6 bases and the J end by 2 bases; junction bases left unmatched: 2. Taken from cysteine to phenylalanine, the CDR3 has 13 residues. Only the CDR3 part of the read is kept: 39 bases, read in frame from the first base.

The rearrangement combines TRBV6-2 or TRBV6-3 with TRBJ2-5, and TRBD1 aligns with 8 junction nucleotides. The material sequenced was PBMCs from the stem cell graft donor, taken from the stem cell graft. This TCR derives from a human donor who donated a stem cell graft to a child with combined immunodeficiency. The CDR3 region: CASRNRGQETQYF. Read as DNA, the sequence is TGTGCCAGCAGGAACAGGGGGCAAGAGACCCAGTACTTC.